Sequencing of this T cell receptor (beta chain) was carried out in a study of PD-1 blockade in classical Hodgkin lymphoma. Sample time point: cycle 4 day 1 (C4D1), after 5 to 7 weeks of nivolumab. Every one of the patients relapsed after autologous stem cell transplantation (brentuximab vedotin exposure was variable). Generated by immunoSEQ multiplex PCR, the TCRdb table keeps only in-frame clones and is missing some. In the table there are 20,000 to 25,000 clones, approximately 77% of which are singletons. Germline-derived CDR1 and CDR2 are MNHNS and SASEGT. This CDR3 is built from 17 residues. V lost 3 bases and J 9 bases, leaving 23 bases between the germline ends.

The TCR sequence derives from a human donor with classical Hodgkin lymphoma. The material sequenced was peripheral blood mononuclear cells (PBMCs), taken before the fourth cycle of nivolumab. The V and J genes are TRBV6-1 and TRBJ2-2; no reliable D call. The CDR3 region has the DNA TGTGCCAGCAGTGAGGCTTGGGAAGGTATTAGTACCCGGGAGCTGTTTTTT. This codes for CASSEAWEGISTRELFF.